This note documents a single TCR beta chain sequence. With V trimmed by 0 bases and J by 2 bases, 4 bases remained unmatched. Germline V CDR1 and CDR2: SGHNT, YYREEE (reference sequence). The CDR3 is 16 residues long. This sample stems from a study of blood T cells in healthy people across ages. It was with a sample-barcoded 5' primer and a J-beta primer mix that a second PCR of roughly 6 to 12 cycles was run. Unique molecular identifiers of 12 random nucleotides labeled each cDNA. TCRdb reanalysed the 5' RACE reads using MiXCR and keeps one entry per CDR3 protein. The sample has about 780,000 distinct CDR3 sequences, approximately 67% seen once.

This clonotype was sampled from a man aged 30 to 45 in good health. The chain couples TRBV5-4 to TRBJ2-1; the match to TRBD2 covers 8 bases. Sequencing was done on a sample of blood. CDR3 sequence: CASSLGSGIPYNEQFF. The CDR3 coding sequence is TGTGCCAGCAGCTTGGGTAGCGGGATACCCTACAATGAGCAGTTCTTC.